This section outlines one T cell receptor beta chain sequence together with its context. As it was prepared, the TCRbeta library received unique molecular identifiers. TCRdb used MiXCR to reprocess the PCR reads, holding one entry per CDR3 protein. The sample includes some 140,000 distinct CDR3 sequences, roughly 10% seen only once; the top ten take less than 25%. The sample originates from a study of T-cell reconstitution after alpha-beta-depleted transplantation in children. The CDR3 is 16 residues long. With 2 bases clipped from V and 3 bases from J, the junction kept 8 bases outside the gene matches. The germline V gene encodes CDR1 GTSNPN and CDR2 SVGIG (reference sequence).

This clonotype was obtained from a girl under three years old who had a stem cell transplant for combined immunodeficiency, so the T cells may come from the graft donor. This specimen was PBMCs, mostly from graft donor cells, taken 180 days after TCRalphabeta/CD19-depleted stem cell transplant. The gene calls are TRBV30 and TRBJ2-1, with 9 bases fitting TRBD2. The CDR3 reads CAWSPGSGGIYNEQFF. CDR3 DNA sequence: TGTGCCTGGAGTCCGGGTAGCGGGGGAATCTACAATGAGCAGTTCTTC.